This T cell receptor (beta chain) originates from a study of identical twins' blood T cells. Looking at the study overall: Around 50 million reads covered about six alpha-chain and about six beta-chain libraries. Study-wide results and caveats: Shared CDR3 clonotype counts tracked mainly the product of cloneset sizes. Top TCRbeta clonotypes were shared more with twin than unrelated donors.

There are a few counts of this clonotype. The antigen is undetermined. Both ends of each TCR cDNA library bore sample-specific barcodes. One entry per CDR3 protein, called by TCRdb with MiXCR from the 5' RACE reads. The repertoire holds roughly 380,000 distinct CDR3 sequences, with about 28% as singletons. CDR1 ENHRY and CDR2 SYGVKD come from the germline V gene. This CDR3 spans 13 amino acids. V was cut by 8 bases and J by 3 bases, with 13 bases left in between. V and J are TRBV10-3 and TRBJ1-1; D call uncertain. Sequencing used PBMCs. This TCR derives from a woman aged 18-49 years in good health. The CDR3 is CAILKMLDTEAFF. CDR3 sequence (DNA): TGTGCCATCTTGAAGATGCTGGACACTGAAGCTTTCTTT.